This entry features one T cell receptor (beta chain) sequence. The CDR3 is made up of 12 amino acids. V shed 6 bases and J 4 bases; nucleotides not matched to a gene: 0. CDR1 is LNHDA and CDR2 is SQIVND in the germline V gene (reference sequence). These data are taken from a study of OX40 agonist ivuxolimab in advanced cancers. Background on the study: Hepatocellular carcinoma, melanoma, renal cell or head and neck cancer occurred in dose-escalation patients.

TCRdb's table, derived via immunoSEQ multiplex PCR, lists solely in-frame clones and lacks some. The table records tens of thousands of clones, nearly 90% of them present only once. Sequencing was performed on CD4+ or CD8+ T cells sorted from blood, taken in a trial of the OX40 agonist ivuxolimab. The chain recombines TRBV19 with TRBJ2-3; 8 bases are shared with TRBD2. The TCR comes from an adult with an advanced solid tumor such as melanoma, head and neck, liver or kidney cancer. The CDR3 region has the DNA TGTGCCAGTAGCGGGGGGGCAGATACGCAGTATTTT. Translating it yields CASSGGADTQYF. The full variable domain, with the rest looked up from reference TRBV19 and TRBJ2-3, is DGGITQSPKYLFRKEGQNVTLSCEQNLNHDAMYWYRQDPGQGLRLIYYSQIVNDFQKGDIAEGYSVSREKKESFPLTVTSAQKNPTAFYLCASSGGADTQYFGPGTRLTVL.